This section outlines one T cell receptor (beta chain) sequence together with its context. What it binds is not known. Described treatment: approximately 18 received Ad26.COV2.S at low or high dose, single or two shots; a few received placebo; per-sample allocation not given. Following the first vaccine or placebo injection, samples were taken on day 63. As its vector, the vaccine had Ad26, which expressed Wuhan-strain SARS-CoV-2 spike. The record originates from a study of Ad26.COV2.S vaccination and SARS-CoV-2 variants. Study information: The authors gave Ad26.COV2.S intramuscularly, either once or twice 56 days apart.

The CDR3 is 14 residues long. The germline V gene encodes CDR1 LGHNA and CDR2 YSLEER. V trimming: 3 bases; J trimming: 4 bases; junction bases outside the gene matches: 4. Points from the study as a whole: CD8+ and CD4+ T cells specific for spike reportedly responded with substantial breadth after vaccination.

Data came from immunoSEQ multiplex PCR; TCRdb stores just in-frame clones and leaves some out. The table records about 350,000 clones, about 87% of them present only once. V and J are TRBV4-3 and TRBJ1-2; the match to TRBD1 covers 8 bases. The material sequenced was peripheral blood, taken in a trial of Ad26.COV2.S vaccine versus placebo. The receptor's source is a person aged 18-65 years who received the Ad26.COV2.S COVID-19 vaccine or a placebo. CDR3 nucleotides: TGCGCCAGCAGCCACCGACAGGGGAGCTATGGCTACACCTTC. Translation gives CASSHRQGSYGYTF.